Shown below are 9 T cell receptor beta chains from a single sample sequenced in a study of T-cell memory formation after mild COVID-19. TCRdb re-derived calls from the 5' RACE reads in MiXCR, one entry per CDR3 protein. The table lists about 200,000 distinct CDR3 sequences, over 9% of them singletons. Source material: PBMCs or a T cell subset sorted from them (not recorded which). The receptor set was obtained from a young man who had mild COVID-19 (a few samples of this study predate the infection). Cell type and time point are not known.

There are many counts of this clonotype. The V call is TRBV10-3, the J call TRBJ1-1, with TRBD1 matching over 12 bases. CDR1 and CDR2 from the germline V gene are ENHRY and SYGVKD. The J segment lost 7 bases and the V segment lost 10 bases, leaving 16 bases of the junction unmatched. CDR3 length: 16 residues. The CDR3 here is CATTAGTGGAVLEAFF. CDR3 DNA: TGTGCCACCACGGCCGGGACAGGGGGCGCGGTACTTGAAGCTTTCTTT.

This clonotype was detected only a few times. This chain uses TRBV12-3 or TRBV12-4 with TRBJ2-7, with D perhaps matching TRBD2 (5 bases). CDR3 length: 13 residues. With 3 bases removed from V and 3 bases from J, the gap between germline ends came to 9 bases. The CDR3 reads CASSFPGLYEQYF. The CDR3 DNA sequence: TGTGCCAGCAGTTTTCCCGGACTCTACGAGCAGTACTTC.

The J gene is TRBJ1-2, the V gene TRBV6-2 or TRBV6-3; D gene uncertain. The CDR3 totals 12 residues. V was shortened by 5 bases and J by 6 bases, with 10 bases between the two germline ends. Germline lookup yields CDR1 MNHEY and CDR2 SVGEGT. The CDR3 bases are TGTGCCAGCAGTCAGTACATGGATGGCTACACCTTC. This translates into CASSQYMDGYTF.

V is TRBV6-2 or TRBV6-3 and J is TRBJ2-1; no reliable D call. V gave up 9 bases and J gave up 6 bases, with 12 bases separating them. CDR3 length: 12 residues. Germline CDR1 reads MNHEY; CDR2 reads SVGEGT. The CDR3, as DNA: TGTGCCAGAAAGCGACACCTCAATGAGCAGTTCTTC. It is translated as CARKRHLNEQFF.

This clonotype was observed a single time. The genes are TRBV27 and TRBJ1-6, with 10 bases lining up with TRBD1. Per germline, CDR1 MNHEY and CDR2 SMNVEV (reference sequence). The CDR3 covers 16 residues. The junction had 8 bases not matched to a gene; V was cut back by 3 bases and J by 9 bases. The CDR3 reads CASSLADGTGVSPLHF. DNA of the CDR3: TGTGCCAGCAGTTTGGCCGACGGGACAGGGGTTTCACCCCTCCACTTT.

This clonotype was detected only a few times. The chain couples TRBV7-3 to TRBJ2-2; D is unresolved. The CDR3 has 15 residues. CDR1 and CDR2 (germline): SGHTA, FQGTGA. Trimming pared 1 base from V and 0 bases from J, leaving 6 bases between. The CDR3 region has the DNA TGTGCCAGCAGCTTAAACAGTCCGAACACCGGGGAGCTGTTTTTT. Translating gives CASSLNSPNTGELFF.

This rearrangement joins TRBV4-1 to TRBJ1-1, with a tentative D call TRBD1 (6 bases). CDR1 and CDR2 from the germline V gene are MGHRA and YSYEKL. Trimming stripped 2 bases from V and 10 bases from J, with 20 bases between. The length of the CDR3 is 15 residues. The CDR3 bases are TGCGCCAGCAGCCAACCACAGGGACCGCGGGTAGGAGCTTTCTTT. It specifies CASSQPQGPRVGAFF.

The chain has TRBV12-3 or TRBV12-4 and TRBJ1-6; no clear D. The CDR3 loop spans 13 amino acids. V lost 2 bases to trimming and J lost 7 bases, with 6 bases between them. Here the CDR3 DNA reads TGTGCCAGCAGTTTAATCGCGAATTCACCCCTCCACTTT. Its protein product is CASSLIANSPLHF.

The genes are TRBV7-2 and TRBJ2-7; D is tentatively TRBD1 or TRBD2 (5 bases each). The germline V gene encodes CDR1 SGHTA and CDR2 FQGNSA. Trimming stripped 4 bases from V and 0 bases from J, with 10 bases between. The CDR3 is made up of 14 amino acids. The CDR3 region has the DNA TGTGCCAGCAGCTACGACGGGGCCTCCTACGAGCAGTACGTC. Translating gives CASSYDGASYEQYV.